Sequencing of this T cell receptor beta chain was carried out in a study of T-cell reconstitution after alpha-beta-depleted transplantation in children. During its preparation, the TCRbeta library received unique molecular identifiers. TCRdb re-analysed the PCR reads in MiXCR, keeping a single row per CDR3 protein. The sample includes about 300,000 distinct CDR3 sequences, around a tenth of them seen just once. Study outcomes and limitations: There were reportedly several hundred expanded graft clones from which alpha-beta T cells came about two months after transplant. Newly generated T cells supplied most T-cell counts and diversity one year post-transplant. Surviving thymic progenitors and recipient T cells were the source of high TCRbeta diversity at day 60 in some patients.

Only a few counts were recorded for this clonotype. What it binds is not known. One junction end disagrees with the germline gene, perhaps due to a read error. This specimen consisted of PBMCs, obtained before TCRalphabeta/CD19-depleted stem cell transplant. This sequence originates from a boy in the first two years of life with acute myeloid leukemia, due to receive a stem cell transplant.

CDR3 sequence reads: CTSSSRGAGGYSYNEQFF. The CDR3 bases are TGTACCAGCAGTTCGCGGGGAGCGGGGGGCTACTCCTACAATGAGCAGTTCTTC. J is TRBJ2-1 and V is TRBV2; 9 nucleotides match TRBD2. There are 18 residues in the CDR3. Per germline, CDR1 SNHLY and CDR2 FYNNEI. Variable domain in full (rest from reference TRBV2 and TRBJ2-1): EPEVTQTPSHQVTQMGQEVILRCVPISNHLYFYWYRQILGQKVEFLVSFYNNEISEKSEIFDDQFSVERPDGSNFTLKIRSTKLEDSAMYFCTSSSRGAGGYSYNEQFFGPGTRLTVL.